These 10 T cell receptor beta chains were sequenced from one sample in a study of blood T cell repertoires in COVID-19. Clones were sequenced by immunoSEQ multiplex PCR, and TCRdb holds only the in-frame ones, with some missing. The sample has more than 85,000 clones, almost 85% seen once. Sequencing was carried out using peripheral blood. The receptors were gathered from a man aged 40-49 years with active or convalescent COVID-19.

A single count supports this clone. This chain links TRBV5-1 with TRBJ2-3, with TRBD2 as a possible D gene (6 bases). V was pared by 0 bases and J by 0 bases, with 11 bases between. The CDR3 contains 16 residues. CDR1 and CDR2 from the germline V gene are SGHRS and YFSETQ. CDR3 sequence reads: CASSLERTTSTDTQYF. DNA for the CDR3: TGCGCCAGCAGCTTGGAAAGGACTACTAGCACAGATACGCAGTATTTT.

The V gene is TRBV3-1 (or the pseudogene TRBV3-2), the J gene TRBJ1-2; no clear D gene. The V gene lost 0 bases and the J gene lost 4 bases, with 6 bases spanning the gap. CDR1 LGHDT and CDR2 YNNKEL come from the germline V gene (reference sequence). The CDR3 spans 13 residues. The CDR3 coding sequence is TGTGCCAGCAGCCAAGAGAGGGCCTATGGCTACACCTTC. Translated: CASSQERAYGYTF.

V is TRBV2 and J is TRBJ2-7, with TRBD2 matching 11 bases. The J segment lost 0 bases and the V segment lost 5 bases, leaving 3 bases of the junction unmatched. This CDR3 has 15 amino acids. In germline, CDR1 is SNHLY, CDR2 FYNNEI. CDR3 residues: CASSLLAGDSYEQYF. Written as DNA, the CDR3 is TGTGCCAGCAGTTTACTAGCGGGGGACTCCTACGAGCAGTACTTC.

The rearrangement uses TRBV10-3 and TRBJ2-5; 10 bases are shared with TRBD2. Unmatched junction bases numbered 3, after V lost 3 bases and J lost 2 bases. The CDR3 extends over 15 amino acids. Germline V gene data show CDR1 as ENHRY and CDR2 as SYGVKD. The CDR3 DNA reads TGTGCCATCAGTGACCTTAGCGGGGGGCAAGAGACCCAGTACTTC. This encodes CAISDLSGGQETQYF.

The chain links TRBV2 to TRBJ1-5; TRBD1 matches 8 bases. This CDR3 is built from 14 residues. Trimming at V came to 5 bases and at J to 2 bases, leaving 2 bases not matched to a gene. Germline V gene lookup returns CDR1 SNHLY and CDR2 FYNNEI. CDR3 nucleotides: TGTGCCAGCAGTCCACAGGGGGGCAATCAGCCCCAGCATTTT. This codes for CASSPQGGNQPQHF.

The rearrangement uses TRBV18 and TRBJ2-3; perhaps TRBD2 as D (6 bases). The CDR3 is 15 residues long. Trimming pared 5 bases from V and 2 bases from J, leaving 14 bases between. Germline V gene lookup returns CDR1 KGHSH and CDR2 LQKENI. The CDR3 coding sequence is TGTGCCAGCTCAGGAGGCGGCGGGACCACAGATACGCAGTATTTT. This sequence encodes CASSGGGGTTDTQYF.

The genes are TRBV6-5 and TRBJ2-7, with 7 bases that match TRBD1. CDR1 and CDR2 from the germline V gene are MNHEY and SVGAGI. CDR3 size: 15 residues. With 0 bases clipped from V and 2 bases from J, the junction kept 4 bases outside the gene matches. Here the CDR3 reads CASSYSGTATYEQYF. The CDR3 DNA is TGTGCCAGCAGTTACTCCGGGACAGCCACCTACGAGCAGTACTTC.

The chain couples TRBV3-1 (or the pseudogene TRBV3-2) to TRBJ2-1; a possible D gene is TRBD2 (6 bases). This CDR3 has 13 amino acids. Germline values: CDR1 LGHDT, CDR2 YNNKEL (reference sequence). V lost 2 bases and J lost 11, with 13 bases in between. The CDR3 reads CASSQTTSPQQFF. DNA for the CDR3: TGTGCCAGCAGCCAAACTACTAGCCCCCAGCAGTTCTTC.

V gene TRBV19 combines with J gene TRBJ1-3; 8 nucleotides agree with TRBD1. V shed 6 bases, J shed 0 bases, and the junction held 7 bases outside the gene matches. Germline V lookup: CDR1 LNHDA, CDR2 SQIVND (reference sequence). The CDR3 contains 16 residues. The CDR3 region has the DNA TGTGCCAGTAGCCAAGGGACAGGAAGCTCTGGAAACACCATATATTTT. This codes for CASSQGTGSSGNTIYF.

This rearrangement joins TRBV18 to TRBJ1-1; TRBD1 might be the D (5 bases). The CDR3 totals 13 residues. The germline V gene has CDR1 KGHSH and CDR2 LQKENI. Trimming pared 5 bases from V and 1 base from J, leaving 8 bases between. CDR3 coding DNA: TGTGCCAGCTCAAACGACAGGAACACTGAAGCTTTCTTT. Residues: CASSNDRNTEAFF.